The present entry profiles one T cell receptor (beta chain) with its context. Its antigen remains unidentified. Per germline, CDR1 MGHDK and CDR2 SYGVNS. The CDR3 is made up of 15 amino acids. These data originate in a study of CXCR3-negative and CXCR3-positive naive CD8 T cells. The study made its TRB cDNA libraries by 5' RACE, adding UMI labels. TCRdb reprocessed the 5' RACE reads and reports one entry per CDR3 protein, with no DNA. In all, the sample yields 50,000 to 65,000 distinct CDR3 sequences. Overall study results and limits: Partly lower CXCR3 expression followed cryopreservation, and most assays relied on fresh PBMCs.

The sequenced sample consisted of naive CXCR3- CD8+ T cells from blood. The subset: CD45RO-CCR7+CD27+CD95- naive CD8+ T cells lacking CXCR3 (TNR3-). V and J are TRBV25-1 and TRBJ1-1; TCRdb names TRBD1, which stays unverified in the absence of DNA. The receptor was isolated from a human donor in good health. Some clones in this sample may be carry-over from other donors' samples. CDR3 protein: CASSDRDRVNTEAFF.